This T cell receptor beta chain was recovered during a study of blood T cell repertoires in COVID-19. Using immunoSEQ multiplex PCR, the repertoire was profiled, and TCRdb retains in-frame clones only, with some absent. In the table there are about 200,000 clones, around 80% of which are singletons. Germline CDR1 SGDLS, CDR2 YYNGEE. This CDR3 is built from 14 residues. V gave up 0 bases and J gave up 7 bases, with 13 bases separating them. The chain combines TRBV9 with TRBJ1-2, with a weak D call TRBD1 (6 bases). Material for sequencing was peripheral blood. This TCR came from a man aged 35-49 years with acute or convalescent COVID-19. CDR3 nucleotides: TGTGCCAGCAGCGTAGGCCAGGGGCTGGGTGGCTACACCTTC. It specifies CASSVGQGLGGYTF.